A selection of T cell receptor beta chains follows, all from one sample in a study of T cells in Graves' hyperthyroidism and ophthalmopathy. One entry per CDR3 protein, called by TCRdb with MiXCR from the multiplex PCR reads. The repertoire holds 340,000 or so distinct CDR3 sequences, with roughly 21% as singletons. The sequenced material came from blood. The receptor source for this set is a woman in her forties or fifties with Graves' hyperthyroidism. The CDR3 runs from the conserved cysteine through the conserved F or W. Each record gives: J gene, D gene, V gene, clone size, CDR3 protein, CDR3 DNA. A D gene is named only where the DNA matches it firmly. The size entry is marked missing in some rows and otherwise reads once, few, many or a size class.

>TRBJ2-5|TRBD1|TRBV11-3|many
CASSRGQDLRETQYF
TGTGCCAGCAGCCGCGGACAGGACTTACGTGAGACCCAGTACTTC
>TRBJ1-1|.|TRBV12-3/TRBV12-4|many
CASTANTEAFF
TGTGCCAGCACAGCGAACACTGAAGCTTTCTTT
>TRBJ2-1|TRBD1|TRBV2|.
CASSEGDRGVSYNEQFF
TGTGCCAGCAGTGAAGGGGACAGGGGGGTCTCCTACAATGAGCAGTTCTTC
>TRBJ2-1|.|TRBV10-2|.
CASTRGPSYEQFF
TGCGCCAGCACGCGGGGGCCCTCCTACGAGCAGTTCTTC
>TRBJ2-3|TRBD2|TRBV3-1|many
CASSTGTISTDTQYF
TGTGCCAGCAGTACCGGGACTATCAGCACAGATACGCAGTATTTT
>TRBJ1-4|.|TRBV27|.
CASKPRVTNEKLFF
TGTGCCAGCAAACCGAGGGTAACTAATGAAAAACTGTTTTTT
>TRBJ2-3|TRBD2|TRBV10-3|few
CAVLPGLAGGIYKRTDTQYF
TGTGCCGTTCTTCCGGGACTAGCGGGAGGGATCTACAAGCGCACAGATACGCAGTATTTT
>TRBJ2-2|TRBD2|TRBV28|many
CASSLFTSGNTGELFF
TGTGCCAGCAGTTTATTTACTAGCGGGAACACCGGGGAGCTGTTTTTT
>TRBJ2-5|TRBD1|TRBV12-3/TRBV12-4|many
CASSWGQGASETQYF
TGTGCCAGCAGTTGGGGACAGGGGGCGTCGGAGACCCAGTACTTC
>TRBJ2-7|TRBD1|TRBV6-1|many
CASSLEQGAHHEQYF
TGTGCCAGCAGCCTAGAACAGGGGGCGCATCACGAGCAGTACTTC
>TRBJ2-1|.|TRBV28|many
CASSLNSYNEQFF
TGTGCCAGCAGTTTGAACAGCTACAATGAGCAGTTCTTC
>TRBJ2-2|.|TRBV7-3|.
CASSLTATGELFF
TGTGCCAGCAGCTTGACAGCCACCGGGGAGCTGTTTTTT
>TRBJ2-1|.|TRBV29-1|many
CSVSGTAGSYNEQFF
TGCAGCGTGTCCGGGACGGCGGGATCCTACAATGAGCAGTTCTTC
>TRBJ2-1|TRBD1|TRBV28|many
CASSFTWTGGNNEQFF
TGTGCCAGCAGTTTTACTTGGACAGGGGGGAACAATGAGCAGTTCTTC
>TRBJ2-1|TRBD2|TRBV7-8|many
CASSFEGLGLAENNEQFF
TGTGCCAGCAGCTTCGAGGGTCTAGGACTAGCAGAGAACAATGAGCAGTTCTTC
>TRBJ1-1|.|TRBV10-3|few
CAISESKGNTEAFF
TGTGCCATCAGTGAGTCAAAGGGGAACACTGAAGCTTTCTTT
>TRBJ2-1|.|TRBV3-1|once
CASSYTGPNEQFF
TGTGCCAGCAGCTACACGGGTCCCAATGAGCAGTTCTTC
>TRBJ2-5|.|TRBV5-6|.
CASSLDPESAQYF
TGTGCCAGCAGCTTAGACCCGGAAAGTGCCCAGTACTTC
>TRBJ2-7|TRBD2|TRBV28|many
CASRPPGLAYGEQYF
TGTGCCAGCAGGCCTCCGGGACTAGCTTATGGCGAGCAGTACTTC
>TRBJ2-7|TRBD2|TRBV20-1|many
CSARSTSGSYEQYF
TGCAGTGCTAGATCAACTAGCGGGAGCTACGAGCAGTACTTC
>TRBJ1-3|.|TRBV20-1|few
CSARPPGVGNTIYF
TGCAGTGCTAGGCCCCCAGGGGTGGGAAACACCATATATTTT
>TRBJ2-1|TRBD2|TRBV18|few
CASSLRTSGRVNEQFF
TGTGCCAGCTCCCTCCGGACTAGCGGGAGAGTAAATGAGCAGTTCTTC
>TRBJ2-7|TRBD2|TRBV19|many
CASSIDASGRYEQYF
TGTGCCAGTAGTATAGACGCCAGCGGGAGGTACGAGCAGTACTTC
>TRBJ2-2|.|TRBV11-2|.
CASSQLGAGELFF
TGTGCCAGCAGCCAACTGGGGGCCGGGGAGCTGTTTTTT
>TRBJ2-7|TRBD2|TRBV7-8|many
CASSLARASGTEQYF
TGTGCCAGCAGCTTAGCTCGAGCTAGCGGGACCGAGCAGTACTTC
>TRBJ2-7|.|TRBV20-1|.
CSARLGGTHNSYEQYF
TGCAGTGCTAGATTAGGCGGGACTCACAACTCCTACGAGCAGTACTTC
>TRBJ1-2|TRBD1|TRBV29-1|few
CSVASTGVDGYTF
TGCAGCGTTGCCTCGACAGGGGTGGATGGCTACACCTTC
>TRBJ2-3|TRBD2|TRBV6-2/TRBV6-3|once
CASSYELETSGAPDTQYF
TGTGCCAGCAGTTACGAACTGGAGACTAGCGGGGCACCAGATACGCAGTATTTT
>TRBJ1-1|.|TRBV6-1|.
CASSEGTGTVNTEAFF
TGTGCCAGCAGTGAGGGGACCGGGACGGTGAACACTGAAGCTTTCTTT
>TRBJ2-5|TRBD2|TRBV13|many
CASSLAGGATQYF
TGTGCCAGCAGCTTAGCGGGGGGAGCGACCCAGTACTTC
>TRBJ1-2|.|TRBV2|few
CASGDNRGRSGYTF
TGTGCCAGCGGTGATAATAGGGGGAGGTCTGGCTACACCTTC
>TRBJ2-3|.|TRBV2|many
CASRRADTQYF
TGTGCCAGCAGAAGGGCGGATACGCAGTATTTT
>TRBJ2-1|.|TRBV5-1|.
CASSLETSNEQFF
TGCGCCAGCAGCTTGGAGACATCCAATGAGCAGTTCTTC
>TRBJ1-5|.|TRBV6-1|many
CASSEAGGDQPQHF
TGTGCCAGCAGTGAAGCAGGAGGGGATCAGCCCCAGCATTTT
>TRBJ2-3|TRBD2|TRBV20-1|many
CSARRASGATDTQYF
TGCAGTGCTAGACGTGCTAGCGGGGCCACAGATACGCAGTATTTT
>TRBJ1-2|.|TRBV5-1|.
CASSLLDAEGYGYTF
TGCGCCAGCAGCTTACTGGACGCTGAAGGCTATGGCTACACCTTC
>TRBJ2-3|TRBD1|TRBV7-9|many
CASSFRTGSTDTQYF
TGTGCCAGCAGCTTTCGGACAGGGAGCACAGATACGCAGTATTTT
>TRBJ2-1|TRBD2|TRBV20-1|many
CSARIAGVTEQFF
TGCAGTGCTAGAATAGCGGGAGTGACTGAGCAGTTCTTC
>TRBJ2-7|TRBD1|TRBV20-1|few
CSAKDRQGWGREQYF
TGCAGTGCAAAAGACAGACAGGGTTGGGGGCGCGAGCAGTACTTC
>TRBJ1-3|.|TRBV3-1|few
CASSQEGGNTIYF
TGTGCCAGCAGCCAAGAGGGTGGAAACACCATATATTTT
>TRBJ1-5|.|TRBV7-8|few
CASSPRRNQPQHF
TGTGCCAGCAGCCCTCGACGAAATCAGCCCCAGCATTTT
>TRBJ1-2|.|TRBV14|.
CASSQDGWSYGYTF
TGTGCCAGCAGCCAAGACGGGTGGAGCTATGGCTACACCTTC
>TRBJ2-2|TRBD2|TRBV20-1|many
CSARDPTSGNTGELFF
TGCAGTGCTAGAGATCCGACTAGCGGAAACACCGGGGAGCTGTTTTTT